This T cell receptor (beta chain) was documented in a study of T cell changes during pregnancy in multiple sclerosis. Germline values: CDR1 MNHEY, CDR2 SMNVEV (reference sequence). The CDR3 extends over 17 amino acids. With V trimmed by 7 bases and J by 4 bases, 14 bases remained unmatched. This table comes from immunoSEQ multiplex PCR, and its TCRdb copy is limited to in-frame clones, with some not included. The top ten hold roughly 8% of the sample, which has around 12,000 clones, about nine tenths seen once. The gene calls are TRBV27 and TRBJ2-7, with TRBD1 matching 12 bases. Source: CD8+ T cells from peripheral blood mononuclear cells, taken in the second trimester of pregnancy. This TCR was sampled from a female donor in good health, enrolled as a control in a pregnancy study. In nucleotides, the CDR3 is TGTGCCAGCACCGATACCGGGACAGGGGGCGCCCAGTACGAGCAGTACTTC. This sequence encodes CASTDTGTGGAQYEQYF.